Listed here is a single T cell receptor (beta chain). One end of the junction does not line up with germline, which may come from a read error. TCRbeta libraries were built with three rounds of nested PCR, modified from ARM-PCR. TCRdb re-analysed the multiplex PCR reads in MiXCR, keeping a single row per CDR3 protein. The table records more than 45,000 distinct CDR3 sequences, around three quarters of them present only once. No cell sorting was done before RNA was extracted from the tissue. Distant lung tissue was collected more than 3 cm away from the tumor edge. The record originates from a study of tumor and adjacent non-tumor tissue in lung cancer. Study overall: Some 3.9 million productive TCRbeta reads were obtained per sample on average.

Germline loops: CDR1 SGHAT, CDR2 FQNNGV. The CDR3 runs 13 residues. What was sequenced was distant non-tumor lung tissue. The TCR comes from a woman between 55 and 75 years old with non-small cell lung cancer. V usage is TRBV11-2 and J usage is TRBJ2-7; D is unclear. CDR3 sequence (DNA): TGTGGCAGCAGTTCCCTCGGGCTATATGAGCAGTACTTC. Its translation is CGSSSLGLYEQYF.